This T cell receptor (beta chain) was identified in a study of blood T cell repertoires in COVID-19. Study background: T cells, B-cell-depleted T cells, or PBMCs provided the cDNA or gDNA that served as material.

This clone has only one observation. Per germline, CDR1 SGHVS and CDR2 FQNEAQ. The CDR3 is 15 amino acids. J lost 5 bases, V lost 6 bases, and 6 bases had no gene match. The data were produced by immunoSEQ multiplex PCR, yet TCRdb's version contains in-frame clones alone and is incomplete. The data show tens of thousands of clones, with roughly 91% seen just once and more than 0.95% held by the top ten. Clinical history as reported by participants underpinned cohort assignment. The sequencing sample was made of PBMCs or T cells enriched from blood (not recorded which). The receptor was isolated from a woman aged 45-59 years with acute COVID-19. The rearrangement links TRBV7-8 to TRBJ2-2; 10 bases agree with TRBD1. CDR3: CASSSDRGKTGELFF. In DNA form, the CDR3 reads TGTGCCAGCAGTTCGGACAGGGGGAAGACCGGGGAGCTGTTTTTT.